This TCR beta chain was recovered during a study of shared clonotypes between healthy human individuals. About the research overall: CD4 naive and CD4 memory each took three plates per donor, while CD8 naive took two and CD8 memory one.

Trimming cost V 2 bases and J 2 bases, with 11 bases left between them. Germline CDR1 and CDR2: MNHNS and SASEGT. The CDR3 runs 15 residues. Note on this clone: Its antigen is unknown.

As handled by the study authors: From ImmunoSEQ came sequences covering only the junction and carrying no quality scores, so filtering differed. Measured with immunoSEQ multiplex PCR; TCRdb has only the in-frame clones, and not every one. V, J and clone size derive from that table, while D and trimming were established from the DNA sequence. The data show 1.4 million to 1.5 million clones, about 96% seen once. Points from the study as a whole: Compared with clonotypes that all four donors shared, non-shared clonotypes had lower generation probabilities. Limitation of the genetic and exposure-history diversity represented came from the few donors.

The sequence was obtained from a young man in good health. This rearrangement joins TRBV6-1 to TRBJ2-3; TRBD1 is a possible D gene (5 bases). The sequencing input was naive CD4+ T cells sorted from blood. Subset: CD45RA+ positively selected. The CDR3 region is CASSERTPNTDTQYF. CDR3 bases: TGTGCCAGCAGTGAAAGGACACCCAACACAGATACGCAGTATTTT.